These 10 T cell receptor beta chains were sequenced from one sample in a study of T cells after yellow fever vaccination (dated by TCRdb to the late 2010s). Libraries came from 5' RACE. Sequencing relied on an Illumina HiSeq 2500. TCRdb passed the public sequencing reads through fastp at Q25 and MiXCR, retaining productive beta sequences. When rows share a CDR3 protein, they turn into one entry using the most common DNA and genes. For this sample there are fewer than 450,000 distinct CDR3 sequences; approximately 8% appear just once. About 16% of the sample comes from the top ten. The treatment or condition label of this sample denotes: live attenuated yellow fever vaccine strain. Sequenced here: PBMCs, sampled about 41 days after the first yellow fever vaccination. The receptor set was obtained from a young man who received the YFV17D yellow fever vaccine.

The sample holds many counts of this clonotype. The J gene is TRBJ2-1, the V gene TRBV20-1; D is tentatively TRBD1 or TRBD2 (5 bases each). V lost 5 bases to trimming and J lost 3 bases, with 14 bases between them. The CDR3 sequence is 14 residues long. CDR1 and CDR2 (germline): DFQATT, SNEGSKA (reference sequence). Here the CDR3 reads CSAQPGALYNEQFF. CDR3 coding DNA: TGCAGTGCTCAACCCGGGGCACTCTACAATGAGCAGTTCTTC.

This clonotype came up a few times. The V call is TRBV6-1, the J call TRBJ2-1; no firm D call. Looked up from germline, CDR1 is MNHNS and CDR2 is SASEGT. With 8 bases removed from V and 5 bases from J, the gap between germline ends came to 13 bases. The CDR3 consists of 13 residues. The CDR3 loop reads CASPSTGNNEQFF. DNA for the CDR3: TGTGCCAGCCCTTCGACCGGCAACAATGAGCAGTTCTTC.

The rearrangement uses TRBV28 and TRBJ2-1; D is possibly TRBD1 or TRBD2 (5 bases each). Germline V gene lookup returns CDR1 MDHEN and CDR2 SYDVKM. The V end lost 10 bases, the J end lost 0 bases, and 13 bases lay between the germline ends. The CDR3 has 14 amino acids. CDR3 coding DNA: TGTGCCACTCTATGGGGGAGCTCCTACAATGAGCAGTTCTTC. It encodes CATLWGSSYNEQFF.

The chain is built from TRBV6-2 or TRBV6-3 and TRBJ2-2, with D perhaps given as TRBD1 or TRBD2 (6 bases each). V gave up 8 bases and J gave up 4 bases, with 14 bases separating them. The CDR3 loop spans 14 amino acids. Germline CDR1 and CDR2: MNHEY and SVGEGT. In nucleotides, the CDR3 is TGTGCCAGCTCCCGGGGGCCGGGCACCGGGGAGCTGTTTTTT. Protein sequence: CASSRGPGTGELFF.

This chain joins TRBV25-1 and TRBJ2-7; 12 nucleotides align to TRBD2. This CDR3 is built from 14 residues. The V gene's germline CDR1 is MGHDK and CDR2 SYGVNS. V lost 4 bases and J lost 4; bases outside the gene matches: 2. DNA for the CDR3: TGTGCCAGCAGTGGACTAGCGGGGGTTTACGAGCAGTACTTC. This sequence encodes CASSGLAGVYEQYF.

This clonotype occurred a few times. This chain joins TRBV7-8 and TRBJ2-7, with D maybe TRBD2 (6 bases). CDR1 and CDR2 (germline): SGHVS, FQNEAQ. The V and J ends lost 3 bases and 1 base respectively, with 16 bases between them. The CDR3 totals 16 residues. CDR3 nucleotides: TGTGCCAGCAGCTTCACACGGGACGGGGGTTCCTACGAGCAGTACTTC. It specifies CASSFTRDGGSYEQYF.

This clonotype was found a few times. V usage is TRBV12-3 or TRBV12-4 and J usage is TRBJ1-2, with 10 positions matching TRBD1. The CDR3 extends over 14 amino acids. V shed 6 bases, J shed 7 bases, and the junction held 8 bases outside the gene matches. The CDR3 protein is CASSIGQGVGGYTF. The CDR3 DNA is TGTGCCAGCAGCATAGGACAGGGGGTCGGTGGCTACACCTTC.

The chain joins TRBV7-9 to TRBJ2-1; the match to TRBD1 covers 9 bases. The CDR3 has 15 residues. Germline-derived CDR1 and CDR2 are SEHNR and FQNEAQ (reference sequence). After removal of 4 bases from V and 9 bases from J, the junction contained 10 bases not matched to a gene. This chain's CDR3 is CASSWDRAISIEQFF. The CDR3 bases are TGTGCCAGCAGCTGGGACAGGGCCATTTCTATTGAGCAGTTCTTC.

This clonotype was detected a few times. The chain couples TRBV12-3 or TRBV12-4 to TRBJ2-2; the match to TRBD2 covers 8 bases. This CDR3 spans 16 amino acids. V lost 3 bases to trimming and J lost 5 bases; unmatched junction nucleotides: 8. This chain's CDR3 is CASSFLLRGVTGELFF. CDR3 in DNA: TGTGCCAGCAGTTTCTTGTTGCGGGGGGTGACCGGGGAGCTGTTTTTT.

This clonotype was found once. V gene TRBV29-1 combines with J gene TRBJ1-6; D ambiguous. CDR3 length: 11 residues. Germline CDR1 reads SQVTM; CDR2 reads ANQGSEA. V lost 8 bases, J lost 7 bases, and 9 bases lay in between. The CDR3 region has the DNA TGCAGCCCCGTCCTCAATTCACCCCTCCACTTT. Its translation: CSPVLNSPLHF.